A selection of T cell receptor beta chains follows, all from one sample in a study of shared clonotypes between healthy human individuals. The repertoire was sequenced with immunoSEQ multiplex PCR; TCRdb's copy has only in-frame clones and lacks some. This table has 750,000 to 1,000,000 clones, approximately 92% appearing once. The specimen sequenced was naive CD8+ T cells sorted from blood. The receptors come from a man aged 25 to 45 in good health. Both conserved end residues are part of each CDR3. Fields, in order: J gene, D gene, CDR3 length, V gene, CDR3 protein, CDR3 DNA. A D gene is named only where the DNA matches it firmly.

TRBJ2-1	.	16	TRBV5-1	CASRLSRQPAVSEQFF	TGCGCCAGCCGTTTGTCGAGACAGCCCGCCGTAAGTGAGCAGTTCTTC
TRBJ2-1	.	15	TRBV6-1	CASSGTGVLYNEQFF	TGTGCCAGCAGTGGGACGGGAGTTTTGTACAATGAGCAGTTCTTC
TRBJ2-2	.	17	TRBV21-1	CASSKGPRGRNTGELFF	TGTGCCAGCAGCAAAGGTCCGAGGGGGCGCAACACCGGGGAGCTGTTTTTT
TRBJ1-2	.	13	TRBV29-1	CSVVSRSVYGYTF	TGCAGCGTTGTCTCTAGGAGCGTTTATGGCTACACCTTC
TRBJ2-7	.	14	TRBV9	CASSEQGGNYEQYF	TGTGCCAGCAGCGAACAGGGAGGTAACTACGAGCAGTACTTC
TRBJ2-1	TRBD1	15	TRBV6-5	CASSYSRQGYNEQFF	TGTGCCAGCAGTTACTCCCGACAGGGCTACAATGAGCAGTTCTTC
TRBJ2-1	TRBD2	15	TRBV19	CASSTGLAGPNEQFF	TGTGCCAGTAGTACCGGACTAGCGGGACCCAATGAGCAGTTCTTC
TRBJ2-7	.	14	TRBV19	CASSTFSISYEQYF	TGTGCCAGTAGTACCTTCTCCATCTCCTACGAGCAGTACTTC
TRBJ1-1	TRBD1	16	TRBV10-1	CASSEEPGTGNTEAFF	TGCGCCAGCAGTGAAGAACCCGGGACAGGCAACACTGAAGCTTTCTTT
TRBJ2-7	TRBD2	13	TRBV29-1	CSVGLAGIYEQYF	TGCAGCGTTGGACTAGCGGGAATCTACGAGCAGTACTTC